A selection of T cell receptor beta chains follows, all from one sample in a study of shared T cell receptors in the human thymus. Libraries were prepared by immunoSEQ multiplex PCR; TCRdb keeps only in-frame clonotypes and omits some of them. This sample carries roughly 560,000 clones, around 82% of them seen once, and the ten largest clones take around 0.012%. These same data were also listed under a study on human thymus T cells.

The specimen sequenced was thymocytes. These receptors originate from a boy younger than two with a congenital heart defect. The CDR3 runs from the conserved cysteine through the conserved F or W. A D gene is named only where the DNA matches it firmly. Size is stated for part of the rows, as once, few or many counts, or as a class when the clone is expanded.

TRBV30	.	TRBJ1-4	.	CARGTNEKLFF	TGTGCCAGGGGGACTAATGAAAAACTGTTTTTT
TRBV7-2	TRBD1	TRBJ1-2	.	CASSPPGQGPANYGYTF	TGTGCCAGCAGCCCCCCGGGACAGGGGCCGGCTAACTATGGCTACACCTTC
TRBV30	.	TRBJ1-3	.	CAWRPYSGNTIYF	TGTGCCTGGAGGCCCTACTCTGGAAACACCATATATTTT
TRBV6-1	.	TRBJ2-3	.	CACTTQGDTQYF	TGTGCCTGTACTACCCAGGGAGATACGCAGTATTTT
TRBV6-1	TRBD2	TRBJ2-1	.	CASSEMELELAGVNEQFF	TGTGCCAGCAGTGAAATGGAGCTTGAACTAGCGGGGGTCAATGAGCAGTTCTTC
TRBV9	TRBD2	TRBJ2-5	.	CASSPVGGETQYF	TGTGCCAGCAGCCCCGTGGGAGGGGAGACCCAGTACTTC
TRBV14	TRBD2	TRBJ2-7	.	CASSSGLAGPYEQYF	TGTGCCAGCAGCTCGGGACTAGCGGGTCCCTACGAGCAGTACTTC
TRBV2	TRBD1	TRBJ1-4	.	CASSENRGGEKLFF	TGTGCCAGCAGTGAAAACAGGGGGGGGGAAAAACTGTTTTTT
TRBV18	TRBD2	TRBJ2-1	.	CASYGTSGSPRGYNEQFF	TGTGCCAGCTACGGGACTAGCGGGAGCCCACGGGGGTACAATGAGCAGTTCTTC
TRBV10-2	.	TRBJ2-7	.	CASSYAYEQYF	TGCGCCAGCAGTTATGCCTACGAGCAGTACTTC
TRBV11-3	TRBD1	TRBJ2-3	.	CASSHGQGRSRTDTQYF	TGTGCCAGCAGCCACGGACAGGGAAGGTCCCGCACAGATACGCAGTATTTT
TRBV6-4	TRBD2	TRBJ2-1	.	CASTDGLAGGPLFF	TGTGCCAGTACCGACGGACTAGCGGGAGGGCCGTTGTTCTTC
TRBV7-2	TRBD1	TRBJ1-1	.	CASSSTDLQGGKAFF	TGTGCCAGCAGCTCGACCGACCTTCAGGGGGGAAAAGCTTTCTTT
TRBV27	TRBD1	TRBJ1-4	.	CASSSPRDRGRWEKLFF	TGTGCCAGCAGTTCCCCCCGGGACAGGGGGCGTTGGGAAAAACTGTTTTTT
TRBV29-1	.	TRBJ2-5	.	CSWLKGQETQYF	TGCAGTTGGCTAAAGGGGCAAGAGACCCAGTACTTC
TRBV28	.	TRBJ2-7	.	CASKTPDCPTYEQYF	TGTGCCAGCAAAACTCCGGACTGCCCCACCTACGAGCAGTACTTC
TRBV19	TRBD1	TRBJ1-5	.	CASSIPRDRGLYSNQPQHF	TGTGCCAGTAGTATTCCTCGGGACAGGGGCCTCTATAGCAATCAGCCCCAGCATTTT
TRBV13	TRBD2	TRBJ2-3	.	CASSRLAGPTDTQYF	TGTGCCAGCAGTCGACTAGCGGGACCCACAGATACGCAGTATTTT
TRBV19	TRBD1	TRBJ2-7	.	CASRTSSGQSYEQYF	TGTGCCAGTAGGACATCCTCGGGACAGTCCTACGAGCAGTACTTC
TRBV9	TRBD2	TRBJ2-2	.	CASSVGGLAGVAGGELFF	TGTGCCAGCAGCGTAGGGGGACTAGCGGGAGTAGCTGGCGGGGAGCTGTTTTTT
TRBV27	TRBD2	TRBJ2-7	.	CASSFFSGRAPYEQYF	TGTGCCAGCAGTTTTTTTAGCGGGAGGGCCCCCTACGAGCAGTACTTC
TRBV19	TRBD1	TRBJ1-5	.	CASTLYPRDSYSNQPQHF	TGTGCCAGTACCCTATACCCCCGGGACAGTTATAGCAATCAGCCCCAGCATTTT
TRBV14	.	TRBJ2-7	.	CASSPRHRGRTSGRSYEQYF	TGTGCCAGCAGCCCGAGGCACAGGGGGCGAACTAGCGGGCGATCCTACGAGCAGTACTTC
TRBV11-2	TRBD1	TRBJ2-3	.	CASRDRGRVGTDTQYF	TGTGCCAGCAGGGACAGGGGGCGCGTGGGCACAGATACGCAGTATTTT
TRBV5-1	TRBD2	TRBJ2-1	.	CASSSPGLGTNLYNEQFF	TGCGCCAGCAGCTCGCCGGGACTAGGGACTAACCTGTACAATGAGCAGTTCTTC
TRBV6-6	.	TRBJ2-7	.	CASSSKTGSSYEQYF	TGTGCCAGCAGCTCGAAGACAGGTTCCTCCTACGAGCAGTACTTC
TRBV11-3	TRBD2	TRBJ2-1	few	CASSFGLAGHNEQFF	TGTGCCAGCAGCTTCGGACTAGCGGGGCACAATGAGCAGTTCTTC
TRBV2	TRBD2	TRBJ2-2	.	CASSVAGGHGELFF	TGTGCCAGCAGTGTAGCGGGAGGGCACGGGGAGCTGTTTTTT
TRBV9	TRBD1	TRBJ2-1	few	CASSARQGLGYEQFF	TGTGCCAGCAGCGCACGACAGGGTTTAGGCTATGAGCAGTTCTTC
TRBV9	TRBD1	TRBJ2-7	.	CASSSRTGTPREQYF	TGTGCCAGCAGCTCCAGGACAGGGACCCCTAGGGAGCAGTACTTC
TRBV14	TRBD2	TRBJ2-1	.	CASSQDPLAGPYNEQFF	TGTGCCAGCAGCCAAGATCCATTAGCGGGACCCTACAATGAGCAGTTCTTC
TRBV15	.	TRBJ2-1	.	CATTSAGDYNEQFF	TGTGCCACCACGTCAGCGGGCGACTACAATGAGCAGTTCTTC
TRBV6-1	TRBD2	TRBJ2-7	few	CASSRLAVSYEQYF	TGTGCCAGCAGTCGACTAGCGGTGTCCTACGAGCAGTACTTC
TRBV30	TRBD1	TRBJ2-7	.	CAWRQQGADEQYF	TGTGCCTGGAGACAACAGGGGGCCGACGAGCAGTACTTC
TRBV5-1	.	TRBJ1-1	.	CASRFGHHRNTEAFF	TGCGCCAGCAGATTTGGACACCACAGAAACACTGAAGCTTTCTTT
TRBV5-4	TRBD2	TRBJ2-3	.	CASSWGLAGYTDTQYF	TGTGCCAGCAGCTGGGGACTAGCGGGGTACACAGATACGCAGTATTTT
TRBV14	TRBD2	TRBJ2-2	.	CASSHNMGLASPGELFF	TGTGCCAGCAGCCATAATATGGGACTAGCCTCCCCCGGGGAGCTGTTTTTT
TRBV5-8	.	TRBJ2-3	.	CASSFLNLASRTDTQYF	TGTGCCAGCAGCTTCCTTAATCTGGCTAGCCGAACAGATACGCAGTATTTT
TRBV6-5	TRBD2	TRBJ2-1	.	CASTRGGNEQFF	TGTGCCAGCACCCGGGGGGGCAATGAGCAGTTCTTC
TRBV19	TRBD1	TRBJ1-1	.	CASSPGGQGTKAFF	TGTGCCAGTAGCCCAGGCGGACAGGGGACAAAAGCTTTCTTT
TRBV14	.	TRBJ2-7	.	CASSQDRSTDSYEQYF	TGTGCCAGCAGCCAAGATAGATCGACAGACTCCTACGAGCAGTACTTC
TRBV15	.	TRBJ1-2	.	CATSRDSRTSNYGYTF	TGTGCCACCAGCAGAGATAGTCGGACATCCAACTATGGCTACACCTTC
TRBV5-1	.	TRBJ2-3	.	CASSSSTDTQYF	TGCGCCAGCAGCTCAAGCACAGATACGCAGTATTTT
TRBV6-5	TRBD1	TRBJ2-7	.	CATIDWDRTTYEQYF	TGTGCCACAATAGATTGGGACAGGACGACCTACGAGCAGTACTTC